Shown below are 14 T cell receptor beta chains from a single sample sequenced in a study of T cell repertoires in cytomegalovirus infection. TCRdb ran MiXCR on the reads and lists one entry per CDR3 protein. The profile shows around 95,000 distinct CDR3 sequences, 25% to 30% of them singletons. Their antigens are not known. The source material was CD8+ T cells from cultured PBMCs, sampled from culture after CMV antigen stimulation. All receptors derive from a human donor in good health (CMV status not recorded). Some clones in this sample may be carry-over from other donors' samples.

The rearrangement uses TRBV5-1 and TRBJ2-2; no definite D call. Germline V CDR1 and CDR2: SGHRS, YFSETQ. This CDR3 comprises 21 residues. The germline V and J ends were trimmed by 1 base and 3 bases, with 28 bases remaining between them. CDR3 DNA sequence: TGCGCCAGCAGCTTGAGAGTGTTGGGCGGCTCTACCCCGTCGGACACCGGGGAGCTGTTTTTT. This sequence encodes CASSLRVLGGSTPSDTGELFF.

The chain carries TRBV11-2 and TRBJ2-5; D might be TRBD1 (6 bases). The V and J ends lost 4 bases and 7 bases respectively, with 16 bases between them. Germline V CDR1 and CDR2: SGHAT, FQNNGV. This CDR3 is built from 14 residues. As DNA, the CDR3 is TGTGCCAGCAGCTCGTACAGGGTTTCGGGGACCCAGTACTTC. Its translation: CASSSYRVSGTQYF.

This clonotype was counted only a few times. This chain links TRBV4-2 with TRBJ2-1; 9 bases fit TRBD2. The CDR3 has 16 residues. The V gene's germline CDR1 is LGHNA and CDR2 YNFKEQ. V shed 0 bases, J shed 2 bases, and the junction held 2 bases outside the gene matches. This CDR3 reads CASSQEERGAYNEQFF. The CDR3 DNA follows: TGTGCCAGCAGCCAAGAAGAGCGGGGGGCCTACAATGAGCAGTTCTTC.

This chain uses TRBV27 with TRBJ2-3; D might be TRBD1 or TRBD2, each matching 5 bases. V was pared by 6 bases and J by 4 bases, with 23 bases between. Germline V gene lookup returns CDR1 MNHEY and CDR2 SMNVEV (reference sequence). The CDR3 sequence is 17 residues long. CDR3 DNA: TGTGCCAGCAGCGGAGAGGCCAGAGCACTAGGGGCAGATACGCAGTATTTT. This encodes CASSGEARALGADTQYF.

This clonotype was observed many times. The rearrangement joins TRBV5-4 to TRBJ2-7; TRBD1 is a possible D gene (6 bases). From germline, CDR1 is SGHNT and CDR2 YYREEE (reference sequence). The CDR3 extends over 15 amino acids. V was cut by 6 bases and J by 7 bases, with 23 bases left in between. In DNA, the CDR3 is TGTGCCAGCATGATCACCGGGACACAGCCAGAAGAGCAGTACTTC. It translates to CASMITGTQPEEQYF.

This sequence joins TRBV2 and TRBJ1-1, with D maybe TRBD1 (5 bases). The CDR3 extends over 16 amino acids. CDR1 is SNHLY and CDR2 is FYNNEI in the germline V gene. V lost 5 bases to trimming and J lost 0 bases, with 16 bases between them. The CDR3 is CASSSGIKDVNTEAFF. CDR3 bases: TGTGCCAGCAGTTCAGGGATAAAGGACGTGAACACTGAAGCTTTCTTT.

This clonotype was recorded at least ten times. The CDR3 reads CASSYRTAQAKNIQYF. As DNA, the CDR3 is TGTGCCAGCAGCTACCGGACAGCTCAAGCCAAAAACATTCAGTACTTC. The chain carries TRBV5-4 and TRBJ2-4, with D perhaps matching TRBD1 (6 bases). Germline V CDR1 and CDR2: SGHNT, YYREEE (reference sequence). This CDR3 is built from 16 residues. The V gene lost 3 bases and the J gene lost 0 bases, with 13 bases spanning the gap.

The rearrangement joins TRBV19 to TRBJ1-2; TRBD1 is a possible D gene (5 bases). Germline assignment: CDR1 LNHDA and CDR2 SQIVND (reference sequence). The germline V and J ends were trimmed by 7 bases and 4 bases, with 16 bases remaining between them. This CDR3 is built from 14 residues. CDR3 protein: CASISGFFGYGYTF. Written as DNA, the CDR3 is TGTGCCAGTATTTCAGGGTTTTTCGGCTATGGCTACACCTTC.

The chain couples TRBV20-1 to TRBJ2-2, with 7 bases identical to TRBD1. Germline-derived CDR1 and CDR2 are DFQATT and SNEGSKA (reference sequence). The CDR3 spans 16 residues. The ends lost 6 bases at V and 2 bases at J; junction bases unmatched: 12. DNA for the CDR3: TGCAGTGCCACCTCGGACAGGACCCACAACACCGGGGAGCTGTTTTTT. Amino acids: CSATSDRTHNTGELFF.

The rearrangement uses TRBV12-3 or TRBV12-4 and TRBJ2-1; D is possibly TRBD2 (5 bases). This CDR3 contains 13 residues. Trimming shortened V by 10 bases and J by 0 bases, and 10 bases separated the two germline ends. The CDR3 here is CATGLASYNEQFF. For the CDR3, the DNA is TGTGCCACCGGACTCGCCTCCTACAATGAGCAGTTCTTC.

In this sample, this clonotype turned up many times. The V call is TRBV10-3, the J call TRBJ1-1; no reliable D call. V shed 1 base and J shed 7 bases, with 7 bases lying between them. CDR3 length: 12 amino acids. CDR1 and CDR2 (germline): ENHRY, SYGVKD. Written as DNA, the CDR3 is TGTGCCATCAGTGAGTTGGCGGGTGAAGCTTTCTTT. It specifies CAISELAGEAFF.

This chain links TRBV14 with TRBJ2-1, with D tentatively TRBD2 (6 bases). Germline V gene lookup returns CDR1 SGHDN and CDR2 FVKESK. The CDR3 spans 15 residues. V dropped 4 bases and J dropped 6 bases, with 16 bases sitting between them. For the CDR3, the DNA is TGTGCCAGCAGCCCGTTGGGACTTCCTCCCAATGAGCAGTTCTTC. Translation gives CASSPLGLPPNEQFF. The whole variable domain, remainder taken from reference TRBV14 and TRBJ2-1, is EAGVTQFPSHSVIEKGQTVTLRCDPISGHDNLYWYRRVMGKEIKFLLHFVKESKQDESGMPNNRFLAERTGGTYSTLKVQPAELEDSGVYFCASSPLGLPPNEQFFGPGTRLTVL.

This clonotype came up many times. The chain is built from TRBV11-2 and TRBJ1-5; D may be TRBD1 (5 bases). V gave up 5 bases and J gave up 0 bases, with 8 bases separating them. The CDR3 runs to 14 residues. From germline, CDR1 is SGHAT and CDR2 FQNNGV. This CDR3 is CASSGGYSNQPQHF. The CDR3 DNA reads TGTGCCAGCAGCGGGGGATATAGCAATCAGCCCCAGCATTTT.

This chain joins TRBV7-6 and TRBJ1-1, with D possibly being TRBD1 (6 bases). The germline V gene has CDR1 SGHVS and CDR2 FNYEAQ. Trimming stripped 5 bases from V and 0 bases from J, with 10 bases between. The CDR3 contains 14 residues. The CDR3 spells CASSPTGMNTEAFF. The CDR3 DNA sequence: TGTGCCAGCAGCCCAACAGGGATGAACACTGAAGCTTTCTTT.